The rows below give T cell receptor beta chains drawn from one sample of a study of cytomegalovirus exposure and HLA in healthy donors. The repertoire was sequenced with immunoSEQ multiplex PCR; TCRdb's copy has only in-frame clones and lacks some. The table records around 150,000 clones, approximately 60% of them present only once. The sequencing input was PBMCs. The receptors stem from a woman aged 55-75 years in good health and CMV-seropositive. The CDR3 runs from the conserved cysteine through the conserved F or W. A D gene is named only where the DNA matches it firmly. Some rows mark clone size as missing; the rest say once, few, many or name a class of expanded clone.

CDR3 length,V gene,J gene,D gene,clone size,CDR3 protein,CDR3 DNA
16,TRBV10-3,TRBJ1-1,TRBD1,.,CAISESFRTGGTEAFF,TGTGCCATCAGTGAGTCCTTTCGAACAGGGGGCACTGAAGCTTTCTTT
14,TRBV19,TRBJ2-7,TRBD1,once,CASSTGTGSYEQYF,TGTGCCAGTAGTACCGGGACAGGGTCCTACGAGCAGTACTTC
17,TRBV15,TRBJ2-1,TRBD2,few,CATTPGTSALSYNEQFF,TGTGCCACCACTCCCGGGACTAGCGCCCTCTCCTACAATGAGCAGTTCTTC
16,TRBV5-1,TRBJ2-7,TRBD2,.,CASSFGGGRGAYEQYF,TGCGCCAGCAGCTTTGGGGGCGGGAGGGGCGCCTACGAGCAGTACTTC
14,TRBV28,TRBJ2-3,TRBD2,.,CASQGLAGTDTQYF,TGTGCCAGCCAGGGACTAGCCGGGACAGATACGCAGTATTTT
12,TRBV5-1,TRBJ2-5,.,.,CASSPEEETQYF,TGCGCCAGCAGCCCCGAGGAAGAGACCCAGTACTTC
12,TRBV6-5,TRBJ2-7,TRBD1,few,CASSQTGTEQYF,TGTGCCAGCAGTCAGACAGGGACCGAGCAGTACTTC
15,TRBV28,TRBJ2-2,.,.,CASCRAGVSVGELFF,TGTGCCAGCTGTAGGGCAGGGGTTTCTGTCGGGGAGCTGTTTTTT
20,TRBV27,TRBJ2-2,TRBD1,.,CASSSPGFAPGQVNTGELFF,TGTGCCAGCAGTTCCCCCGGATTCGCCCCGGGACAGGTGAACACCGGGGAGCTGTTTTTT
12,TRBV19,TRBJ1-5,.,few,CASSTTGKDQHF,TGTGCCAGTAGTACCACAGGGAAGGACCAGCATTTT
16,TRBV6-5,TRBJ1-4,.,few,CASSYRPGATNEKLFF,TGTGCCAGCAGTTACAGGCCGGGTGCAACTAATGAAAAACTGTTTTTT
16,TRBV27,TRBJ1-4,TRBD1,.,CASSLSPGTGAEKLFF,TGTGCCAGCAGTTTATCCCCGGGGACAGGGGCCGAAAAACTGTTTTTT
14,TRBV10-3,TRBJ2-5,TRBD2,.,CAISGASGPETQYF,TGTGCCATCAGTGGGGCTAGCGGGCCAGAGACCCAGTACTTC
15,TRBV9,TRBJ2-7,TRBD2,.,CASSGSGSGSYEQYF,TGTGCCAGCAGCGGTAGCGGGAGTGGTTCCTACGAGCAGTACTTC
15,TRBV7-2,TRBJ2-7,TRBD1,.,CASSLSTGRYYEQYF,TGTGCCAGCAGCCTTTCGACAGGGCGGTACTACGAGCAGTACTTC
14,TRBV9,TRBJ2-3,TRBD2,once,CASRKLADTDTQYF,TGTGCCAGCAGAAAACTAGCGGACACAGATACGCAGTATTTT
14,TRBV6-1,TRBJ2-7,TRBD1,.,CASSARDRSYEQYF,TGTGCCAGCAGTGCCCGGGACAGATCCTACGAGCAGTACTTC
13,TRBV7-2,TRBJ1-2,TRBD1,.,CASSARQGLGYTF,TGTGCCAGCAGCGCAAGACAGGGATTGGGCTACACCTTC
16,TRBV28,TRBJ2-1,TRBD2,few,CASSLFGGSKNNEQFF,TGTGCCAGCAGTTTATTTGGCGGGAGCAAAAACAATGAGCAGTTCTTC
15,TRBV28,TRBJ2-5,.,.,CASSAGRARIGTQYF,TGTGCCAGCAGTGCGGGACGTGCCAGGATCGGGACCCAGTACTTC
16,TRBV7-2,TRBJ2-1,TRBD2,.,CASSFRGRAPYNEQFF,TGTGCCAGCAGCTTTCGCGGGAGGGCCCCCTACAATGAGCAGTTCTTC
13,TRBV29-1,TRBJ1-1,.,few,CSVQRGQNTEAFF,TGCAGCGTTCAGAGAGGCCAGAACACTGAAGCTTTCTTT
13,TRBV4-1,TRBJ2-3,.,.,CASSWGGTDTQYF,TGCGCCAGCAGCTGGGGCGGCACAGATACGCAGTATTTT
18,TRBV28,TRBJ1-2,.,.,CASSLWILLPGGDYGYTF,TGTGCCAGCAGTTTATGGATCCTACTACCCGGGGGTGACTATGGCTACACCTTC